The 29 T cell receptor beta chains reported below all come from one sample, sequenced in a study of blood T cells in healthy people across ages. Through a sample-barcoded 5' primer and a J-beta primer mix, a second PCR was run for roughly 6 to 11 cycles. MiXCR, run by TCRdb on the 5' RACE reads, gives a single entry per CDR3 protein. The sample contains 1.5 million to 2 million distinct CDR3 sequences, 28% of which appear only once. Source material: blood. The source is a woman in her thirties in good health.

This clonotype turned up a few times. V is TRBV12-3 or TRBV12-4 and J is TRBJ2-3; 7 nucleotides agree with TRBD2. The CDR3 runs 15 residues. With 6 bases clipped from V and 4 bases from J, the junction kept 10 bases outside the gene matches. The CDR3 is CASSGSGDRADTQYF. For the CDR3, the DNA is TGTGCCAGCAGCGGAAGCGGGGACCGTGCAGATACGCAGTATTTT.

This clonotype was seen a few times. The chain carries TRBV9 and TRBJ2-6, with a weak D call TRBD1 (6 bases). From germline, CDR1 is SGDLS and CDR2 YYNGEE. With 7 bases removed from V and 4 bases from J, the gap between germline ends came to 15 bases. This CDR3 contains 15 residues. CDR3 loop: CASDLTGSGANVLTF. The DNA for the CDR3 is TGTGCCAGCGACCTCACAGGGTCCGGGGCCAACGTCCTGACTTTC. Drawing the rest from reference TRBV9 and TRBJ2-6, the complete variable domain is DSGVTQTPKHLITATGQRVTLRCSPRSGDLSVYWYQQSLDQGLQFLIQYYNGEERAKGNILERFSAQQFPDLHSELNLSSLELGDSALYFCASDLTGSGANVLTFGAGSRLTVL.

This clonotype is a singleton in its sample. The gene calls are TRBV10-3 and TRBJ1-1; no definite D call. V lost 2 bases and J lost 4, with 17 bases in between. Per the germline V gene, CDR1 is ENHRY and CDR2 is SYGVKD. There are 16 residues in the CDR3. CDR3 region: CAISEATDRRGTEAFF. CDR3 bases: TGTGCCATCAGTGAGGCGACCGATAGGCGGGGCACTGAAGCTTTCTTT.

The chain is built from TRBV19 and TRBJ1-1, with 7 bases lining up with TRBD1. CDR3 size: 15 residues. The germline V gene encodes CDR1 LNHDA and CDR2 SQIVND (reference sequence). After removal of 2 bases from V and 5 bases from J, the junction contained 8 bases not matched to a gene. The CDR3 is CASSITGQRFTEAFF. The CDR3, as DNA: TGTGCCAGTAGTATAACGGGACAGAGGTTTACTGAAGCTTTCTTT.

This clonotype showed up just a few times. The chain joins TRBV5-1 to TRBJ2-1; D remains unclear. V was trimmed by 0 bases and J by 8 bases, leaving 12 bases between them. CDR3 length: 14 amino acids. Germline CDR1 is SGHRS and CDR2 is YFSETQ. Here the CDR3 reads CASSLESLEDEQFF. In nucleotides, the CDR3 is TGCGCCAGCAGCTTGGAGTCGCTCGAGGATGAGCAGTTCTTC. The full variable domain, rest sourced from reference TRBV5-1 and TRBJ2-1, is KAGVTQTPRYLIKTRGQQVTLSCSPISGHRSVSWYQQTPGQGLQFLFEYFSETQRNKGNFPGRFSGRQFSNSRSEMNVSTLELGDSALYLCASSLESLEDEQFFGPGTRLTVL.

The genes are TRBV6-6 and TRBJ1-2; D possibly corresponds to TRBD1 (6 bases). The ends were cut back, 6 bases at V and 4 bases at J, with 15 bases in the middle. Per the germline V gene, CDR1 is MNHNY and CDR2 is SVGAGI (reference sequence). The CDR3 loop spans 14 amino acids. CDR3 region: CASRDDRLPYGYTF. As DNA, the CDR3 is TGTGCCAGCAGAGACGACAGGCTACCCTATGGCTACACCTTC.

V is TRBV7-2 and J is TRBJ2-5; 8 nucleotides line up with TRBD1. V was clipped by 9 bases and J by 1 base; unmatched bases: 13. The CDR3 covers 16 residues. Germline-derived CDR1 and CDR2 are SGHTA and FQGNSA. The chain's CDR3 is CARQNLWTGLQETQYF. CDR3 DNA: TGTGCCAGGCAGAACCTATGGACAGGGCTCCAAGAGACCCAGTACTTC.

CDR3 in DNA: TGTGCCAGCAGTTTGGCGGTTAGCCTAATTGGGGCTTTCTTT. Translating it yields CASSLAVSLIGAFF. The rearrangement uses TRBV28 and TRBJ1-1; D is unclear. Trimming left V 3 bases short and J 11 bases short, with 19 bases between. The V gene's germline CDR1 is MDHEN and CDR2 SYDVKM. The CDR3 totals 14 residues. The full variable domain, with the rest looked up from reference TRBV28 and TRBJ1-1, is DVKVTQSSRYLVKRTGEKVFLECVQDMDHENMFWYRQDPGLGLRLIYFSYDVKMKEKGDIPEGYSVSREKKERFSLILESASTNQTSMYLCASSLAVSLIGAFFGQGTRLTVV.

Worth noting for this clonotype: Just one base apart from a much larger clone, this may be a read error. The V and J genes are TRBV5-5 and TRBJ1-5; 8 bases fit TRBD1. The CDR3 length is 14 residues. The V segment lost 3 bases and the J segment 9 bases; nucleotides outside the gene matches: 8. CDR1 and CDR2 from the germline V gene are SGHKS and YYEKEE (reference sequence). The CDR3 sequence is CASSSGQGTRPQHF. In DNA, the CDR3 is TGTGCCAGCAGCTCTGGACAGGGAACACGGCCCCAGCATTTT.

This clonotype was counted many times. The CDR3: CASRTSSAKNIQYF. CDR3 bases: TGTGCCAGCAGGACCTCTAGCGCGAAAAACATTCAGTACTTC. The chain employs TRBV28 and TRBJ2-4, with D possibly being TRBD2 (6 bases). Germline V lookup: CDR1 MDHEN, CDR2 SYDVKM. The V and J ends lost 6 bases and 4 bases respectively, with 13 bases between them. There are 14 residues in the CDR3.

This clonotype occurred once. This rearrangement joins TRBV4-1 to TRBJ2-5; TRBD1 aligns across 7 bases. Per germline, CDR1 MGHRA and CDR2 YSYEKL. This CDR3 contains 18 residues. After removal of 2 bases from V and 2 bases from J, the junction contained 14 bases not matched to a gene. The CDR3 DNA is TGCGCCAGCAGCCAAAACAGGGGAACATGGGATTTTCAAGAGACCCAGTACTTC. Translation gives CASSQNRGTWDFQETQYF.

In the case of this clonotype: This sequence may be a read error, since a much larger clone differs from it by one base. V and J are TRBV5-5 and TRBJ2-4; 16 bases align to TRBD2. The J call may be wrong; the DNA end is better matched by TRBJ2-7. There are 18 residues in the CDR3. Germline CDR1 is SGHKS and CDR2 is YYEKEE (reference sequence). The CDR3 protein is CTSRRDGTSGRGRYEQYF. In DNA form, the CDR3 reads TGTACCAGCCGCCGGGACGGGACTAGCGGGAGGGGGAGATACGAGCAGTACTTC.

In its sample, this clonotype was seen many times. The chain has TRBV5-1 and TRBJ2-7; the D gene is possibly TRBD2 (6 bases). Germline loops: CDR1 SGHRS, CDR2 YFSETQ. CDR3 length: 17 amino acids. Trimming stripped 0 bases from V and 0 bases from J, with 16 bases between. In DNA, the CDR3 is TGCGCCAGCAGCTTGGGGCGGGGACTCTCAACCTCCTACGAGCAGTACTTC. It specifies CASSLGRGLSTSYEQYF. Drawing the rest from reference TRBV5-1 and TRBJ2-7, the complete variable domain is KAGVTQTPRYLIKTRGQQVTLSCSPISGHRSVSWYQQTPGQGLQFLFEYFSETQRNKGNFPGRFSGRQFSNSRSEMNVSTLELGDSALYLCASSLGRGLSTSYEQYFGPGTRLTVT.

The J gene is TRBJ1-2, the V gene TRBV6-5; D not resolved. The CDR3 spans 12 residues. Germline loops: CDR1 MNHEY, CDR2 SVGAGI. Trimming removed 6 bases at V and 4 bases at J, with 9 bases between. CDR3 residues: CASSRLGYGYTF. The CDR3 DNA follows: TGTGCCAGCAGCAGGTTGGGCTATGGCTACACCTTC.

This chain links TRBV7-6 with TRBJ2-1; TRBD2 might be the D (5 bases). Germline V lookup: CDR1 SGHVS, CDR2 FNYEAQ. CDR3 size: 15 residues. Between the trimmed V and J ends, which lost 5 bases and 6 bases, there was a span of 17 bases. The CDR3 sequence is CASSATRGKANEQFF. In DNA, the CDR3 is TGTGCCAGCAGCGCAACCCGGGGAAAGGCCAATGAGCAGTTCTTC.

This clonotype has only a few counts. The chain combines TRBV12-3 or TRBV12-4 with TRBJ2-5; D remains ambiguous. The V gene lost 2 bases and the J gene lost 4 bases, with 8 bases spanning the gap. The CDR3 is 13 amino acids. CDR3 region: CASSLYSGETQYF. In nucleotides, the CDR3 is TGTGCCAGCAGTTTATACAGTGGAGAGACCCAGTACTTC.

In its sample, this clonotype was seen a few times. The rearrangement links TRBV14 to TRBJ2-7; D uncertain. CDR1 and CDR2 from the germline V gene are SGHDN and FVKESK. The CDR3 loop spans 14 amino acids. Trimming took 4 bases from V and 1 from J, leaving 11 bases between them. The CDR3 DNA sequence: TGTGCCAGCAGCCGGTTGTACACATCCTACGAGCAGTACTTC. It specifies CASSRLYTSYEQYF.

This clonotype was found many times. The chain links TRBV4-1 to TRBJ2-1, with 8 bases lining up with TRBD1. The CDR3 loop spans 15 amino acids. In germline, CDR1 is MGHRA, CDR2 YSYEKL. Trimming cost V 2 bases and J 7 bases; bases outside gene matches: 7. The CDR3 nucleotides read TGCGCCAGCAGCCAACTGACAGGGGTGTCAAATGAGCAGTTCTTC. This encodes CASSQLTGVSNEQFF.

In its sample, this clonotype was seen a few times. The chain combines TRBV7-9 with TRBJ2-4; the D gene is possibly TRBD1 (6 bases). The CDR3 has 16 residues. V lost 4 bases to trimming and J lost 0 bases, with 13 bases between them. Germline-derived CDR1 and CDR2 are SEHNR and FQNEAQ (reference sequence). The CDR3 bases are TGTGCCAGCAGCTATGGGACACCTCCAGCCAAAAACATTCAGTACTTC. It is translated as CASSYGTPPAKNIQYF.

The chain has TRBV7-7 and TRBJ2-2; 7 bases line up with TRBD1. V was pared by 1 base and J by 6 bases, with 2 bases of the junction left unmatched. The CDR3 has 14 amino acids. CDR1 is SSHAT, CDR2 FNYEAQ, per germline (reference sequence). The CDR3 DNA follows: TGTGCCAGCAGCTTAGAGGACAGGTCCGGGGAGCTGTTTTTT. The encoded protein is CASSLEDRSGELFF. The variable domain in full, with the rest retrieved from reference TRBV7-7 and TRBJ2-2, is GAGVSQSPRYKVTKRGQDVTLRCDPISSHATLYWYQQALGQGPEFLTYFNYEAQPDKSGLPSDRFSAERPEGSISTLTIQRTEQRDSAMYRCASSLEDRSGELFFGEGSRLTVL.

DNA of the CDR3: TGTGCCAGCAGCTTATCCAGGGGGTTGAACACTGAAGCTTTCTTT. This gives the protein CASSLSRGLNTEAFF. The chain employs TRBV7-2 and TRBJ1-1, with 7 bases identical to TRBD1. Looked up from germline, CDR1 is SGHTA and CDR2 is FQGNSA. The J segment lost 0 bases and the V segment lost 2 bases, leaving 3 bases of the junction unmatched. The CDR3 is 15 amino acids. Based on the CDR3 plus reference TRBV7-2 and TRBJ1-1, the full variable domain is GAGVSQSPSNKVTEKGKDVELRCDPISGHTALYWYRQSLGQGLEFLIYFQGNSAPDKSGLPSDRFSAERTGGSVSTLTIQRTQQEDSAVYLCASSLSRGLNTEAFFGQGTRLTVV.

This clonotype showed up just a few times. A read error may explain this, as a much larger clone is one base away. The CDR3 DNA reads as TGCGCCAGCAGCTTTGGGGTTAGCACAGATACGCAGTATTTT. It translates to CASSFGVSTDTQYF. The J gene is TRBJ2-3, the V gene TRBV5-1, with D hard to call. This CDR3 comprises 14 residues. CDR1 SGHRS and CDR2 YFSETQ come from the germline V gene. V lost 2 bases and J 0 bases, leaving 7 bases between the germline ends.

The CDR3 DNA reads as TGTGCCACCAGCAGACGCTACGGGACAGTCGATACGCAGTATTTT. Amino acid sequence: CATSRRYGTVDTQYF. The rearrangement joins TRBV15 to TRBJ2-3; 7 bases line up with TRBD1. J lost 6 bases, V lost 2 bases, and 8 bases had no gene match. Germline CDR1 LNHNV, CDR2 YYDKDF (reference sequence). The CDR3 is made up of 15 amino acids.

This clonotype was observed many times. The chain recombines TRBV6-5 with TRBJ2-1; no clear D. Germline V gives CDR1 MNHEY, CDR2 SVGAGI. The CDR3 runs to 12 residues. Trimming cost V 8 bases and J 1 base, with 6 bases left between them. The CDR3: CASSRSYNEQFF. The CDR3 DNA sequence: TGTGCCAGCTCCCGGTCCTACAATGAGCAGTTCTTC.

To note about this clonotype: Compared with germline, one end of the junction differs, possibly owing to a read error. The chain employs TRBV7-2 and TRBJ2-5; the D gene is possibly TRBD2 (5 bases). The CDR3 has 16 amino acids. Germline V lookup: CDR1 SGHTA, CDR2 FQGNSA. CDR3 protein: CASSPPTSNWQGTQYF. The CDR3 nucleotides are TGTGCCAGCAGCCCGCCCACTAGTAACTGGCAAGGGACCCAGTACTTC.

This clonotype turned up a few times. The chain joins TRBV5-4 to TRBJ2-7; 8 bases map to TRBD2. Germline V CDR1 and CDR2: SGHNT, YYREEE (reference sequence). The V gene end was trimmed by 1 base and the J gene end by 3 bases; junction bases not matched to a gene: 9. The CDR3 loop spans 16 amino acids. The CDR3 protein is CASSLLSGSGGYEQYF. CDR3 DNA: TGTGCCAGCAGCTTGTTGAGCGGGAGCGGGGGCTACGAGCAGTACTTC.

The chain combines TRBV7-2 with TRBJ2-4, with D perhaps matching TRBD1 or TRBD2 (7 bases each). The V and J ends lost 1 base and 11 bases respectively, with 12 bases between them. The CDR3 covers 13 residues. Germline-derived CDR1 and CDR2 are SGHTA and FQGNSA. The CDR3: CASSLGEGTVQYF. CDR3 nucleotide sequence: TGTGCCAGCAGCTTAGGGGAGGGGACAGTTCAGTACTTC.

The chain recombines TRBV18 with TRBJ1-1; D call uncertain. The germline gives CDR1 KGHSH, CDR2 LQKENI. The CDR3 totals 13 residues. Between the trimmed V and J ends, which lost 3 bases and 7 bases, there was a span of 12 bases. The CDR3 nucleotides are TGTGCCAGCTCACCCCCAGTCACCAATGAAGCTTTCTTT. This codes for CASSPPVTNEAFF.

The chain joins TRBV2 to TRBJ2-2, with 9 bases that match TRBD2. The CDR3 runs to 15 residues. V shed 7 bases, J shed 4 bases, and the junction held 7 bases outside the gene matches. Germline V CDR1 and CDR2: SNHLY, FYNNEI. CDR3 bases: TGTGCCAGCAACGTAGCGGGAGAAATCACCGGGGAGCTGTTTTTT. Encoded protein: CASNVAGEITGELFF.